A single T cell receptor (beta chain) is shown here with its context. What it recognizes is unknown. The source of the sample is a study of shared clonotypes between healthy human individuals. This CDR3 spans 11 amino acids. Germline lookup yields CDR1 MNHEY and CDR2 SVGAGI. Unmatched junction bases numbered 3, after V lost 8 bases and J lost 9 bases. Findings and caveats of the study: An expected dependence of interdonor clonotype sharing on sequencing depth was noted.

Repertoires were generated with immunoSEQ multiplex PCR, while TCRdb's copy carries only in-frame clones and drops some. This sample has 450,000 to 500,000 clones, with more than 65% found just once. Sequencing was performed on PBMCs. The V call is TRBV6-5, the J call TRBJ1-3; 8 bases fit TRBD1. The sequence was obtained from a woman in her forties in good health. Some clones in this sample may be carry-over from other donors' samples. The CDR3 loop reads CASGQGGTIYF. In nucleotides, the CDR3 is TGTGCCAGCGGACAGGGAGGCACCATATATTTT.